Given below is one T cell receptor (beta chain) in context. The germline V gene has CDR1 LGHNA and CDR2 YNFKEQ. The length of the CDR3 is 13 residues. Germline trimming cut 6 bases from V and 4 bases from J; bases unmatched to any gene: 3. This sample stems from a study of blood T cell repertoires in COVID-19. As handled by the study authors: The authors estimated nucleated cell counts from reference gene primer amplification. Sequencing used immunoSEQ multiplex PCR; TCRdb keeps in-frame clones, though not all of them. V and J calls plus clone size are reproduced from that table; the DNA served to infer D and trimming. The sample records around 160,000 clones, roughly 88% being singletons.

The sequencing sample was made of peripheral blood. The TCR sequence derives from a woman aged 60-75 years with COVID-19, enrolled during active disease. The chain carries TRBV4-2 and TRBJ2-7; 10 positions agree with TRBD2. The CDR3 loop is CASSERGGYEQYF. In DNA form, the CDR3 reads TGTGCCAGCAGTGAGCGGGGGGGGTACGAGCAGTACTTC.